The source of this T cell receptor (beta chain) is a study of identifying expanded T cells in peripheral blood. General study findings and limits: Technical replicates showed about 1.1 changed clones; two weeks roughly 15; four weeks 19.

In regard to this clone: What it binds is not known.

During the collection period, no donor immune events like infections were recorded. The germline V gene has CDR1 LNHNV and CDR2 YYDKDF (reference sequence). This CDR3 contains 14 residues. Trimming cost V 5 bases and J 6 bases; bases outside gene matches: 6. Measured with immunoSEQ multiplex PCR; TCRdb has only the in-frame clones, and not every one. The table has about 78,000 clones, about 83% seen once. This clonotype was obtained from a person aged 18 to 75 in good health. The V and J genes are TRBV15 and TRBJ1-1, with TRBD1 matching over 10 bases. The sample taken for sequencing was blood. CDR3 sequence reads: CATSYRTGGAEAFF. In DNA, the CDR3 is TGTGCCACCAGCTATCGGACAGGGGGGGCTGAAGCTTTCTTT.